These 17 T cell receptor beta chains share one sample of origin, sequenced in a study of blood T cell repertoires in COVID-19. Sequencing was performed with immunoSEQ multiplex PCR; in TCRdb, only in-frame clones are kept and a portion is missing. The table lists about 110,000 clones, around 90% of them singletons. Source material: peripheral blood. The receptors stem from a woman aged 50 to 60 with acute or convalescent COVID-19.

The chain links TRBV9 to TRBJ2-3; 9 positions match TRBD2. J was trimmed by 8 bases and V by 0 bases; bases with no gene match: 10. The CDR3 covers 16 residues. Germline CDR1 SGDLS, CDR2 YYNGEE. In nucleotides, the CDR3 is TGTGCCAGCAGCGTAGAGGGAGGTAGCGGGAGAGCTACGCAGTATTTT. Its protein is CASSVEGGSGRATQYF.

The J gene is TRBJ1-6, the V gene TRBV6-6; 8 nucleotides align to TRBD1. Looked up from germline, CDR1 is MNHNY and CDR2 is SVGAGI (reference sequence). V was clipped by 9 bases and J by 10 bases; unmatched bases: 5. The CDR3 is 12 residues long. CDR3 bases: TGTGCCAGTCGGACAGGGCGATCACCCCTCCACTTT. Translation gives CASRTGRSPLHF.

J is TRBJ1-1 and V is TRBV15, with D tentatively TRBD1 (5 bases). Germline values: CDR1 LNHNV, CDR2 YYDKDF (reference sequence). V was clipped by 0 bases and J by 2 bases, with 10 bases between them. The CDR3 spans 15 residues. In DNA, the CDR3 is TGTGCCACCAGCAGAGATCTCAGGGAAAACACTGAAGCTTTCTTT. As protein: CATSRDLRENTEAFF.

The V and J genes are TRBV5-4 and TRBJ2-3; D is possibly TRBD2 (5 bases). Looked up from germline, CDR1 is SGHNT and CDR2 is YYREEE (reference sequence). CDR3 length equals 16 residues. V was shortened by 4 bases and J by 2 bases, with 17 bases between the two germline ends. CDR3 sequence reads: CASSRGPRATTDTQYF. CDR3 DNA sequence: TGTGCCAGCAGCCGCGGGCCGCGGGCCACCACAGATACGCAGTATTTT.

This clone was observed a few times. This chain links TRBV24-1 with TRBJ2-1; 10 nucleotides line up with TRBD2. The CDR3 covers 17 residues. Trimming at V came to 4 bases and at J to 0 bases, leaving 5 bases not matched to a gene. The germline V gene has CDR1 KGHDR and CDR2 SFDVKD. In nucleotides, the CDR3 is TGTGCCACCAGTGAGCTAGCGGGAGACAGCTCCTACAATGAGCAGTTCTTC. Residues: CATSELAGDSSYNEQFF.

The V and J genes are TRBV19 and TRBJ2-7; no clear D. The CDR3 sequence is 15 residues long. The germline V gene encodes CDR1 LNHDA and CDR2 SQIVND (reference sequence). Between the trimmed V and J ends, which lost 6 bases and 2 bases, there was a span of 17 bases. The DNA for the CDR3 is TGTGCCAGTAGCAAAAGCAACCATGGGCCCTACGAGCAGTACTTC. Its protein product is CASSKSNHGPYEQYF.

The genes are TRBV9 and TRBJ1-4, with D perhaps TRBD1 (6 bases). Germline V gene lookup returns CDR1 SGDLS and CDR2 YYNGEE. The CDR3 covers 19 residues. Deletions cut 3 bases from V and 0 bases from J, with 21 bases between. The CDR3: CASSEETGTPLATNEKLFF. The CDR3 DNA sequence: TGTGCCAGCAGCGAGGAGACCGGGACACCCCTTGCAACTAATGAAAAACTGTTTTTT.

The J gene is TRBJ2-7, the V gene TRBV30, with no clear D. The germline V gene encodes CDR1 GTSNPN and CDR2 SVGIG (reference sequence). The germline V and J ends were trimmed by 1 base and 2 bases, with 12 bases remaining between them. The length of the CDR3 is 14 residues. DNA for the CDR3: TGTGCCTGGAGTGCTGATAACCGAGCCTACGAGCAGTACTTC. Protein sequence: CAWSADNRAYEQYF.

The chain links TRBV15 to TRBJ2-7, with 11 bases identical to TRBD2. The CDR3 runs to 16 residues. Germline CDR1 and CDR2: LNHNV and YYDKDF (reference sequence). The V gene end was trimmed by 0 bases and the J gene end by 4 bases; junction bases not matched to a gene: 5. CDR3 DNA sequence: TGTGCCACCAGCAGAGATAGGCTAGCGGGAGGTTACGAGCAGTACTTC. It specifies CATSRDRLAGGYEQYF.

The J gene is TRBJ1-2, the V gene TRBV3-1 (or the pseudogene TRBV3-2), with 7 bases aligning to TRBD1. The CDR3 has 15 amino acids. Looked up from germline, CDR1 is LGHDT and CDR2 is YNNKEL (reference sequence). After removal of 4 bases from V and 0 bases from J, the junction contained 5 bases not matched to a gene. Here the CDR3 reads CASSPLDRANYGYTF. As DNA, the CDR3 is TGTGCCAGCAGCCCCCTCGACAGGGCTAACTATGGCTACACCTTC.

The rearrangement joins TRBV12-3 or TRBV12-4 to TRBJ2-2; 8 bases match TRBD1. CDR3 size: 12 residues. The V and J ends lost 8 bases and 6 bases, in that order; junction bases with no gene match: 2. The CDR3 sequence: CASARGPGELFF. DNA for the CDR3: TGTGCCAGCGCCAGGGGGCCCGGGGAGCTGTTTTTT.

V is TRBV12-3 or TRBV12-4 and J is TRBJ1-5, with 9 bases that match TRBD1. The CDR3 is 13 residues long. Trimming took 9 bases from V and 4 from J; bases not matched to a gene: 4. Here the CDR3 DNA reads TGTGCCAGACAGGGGGCGAAGAATCAGCCCCAGCATTTT. The encoded protein is CARQGAKNQPQHF.

The CDR3 loop is CASSVSGTVGGNQHF. As DNA, the CDR3 is TGTGCCAGCAGTGTCTCTGGGACAGTGGGGGGTAACCAGCATTTT. The V call is TRBV2, the J call TRBJ1-5; 7 nucleotides match TRBD1. J lost 12 bases, V lost 4 bases, and 15 bases had no gene match. CDR1 SNHLY and CDR2 FYNNEI come from the germline V gene. The length of the CDR3 is 15 residues.

The chain links TRBV5-1 to TRBJ2-7; D might be TRBD1 (7 bases). The germline V and J ends were trimmed by 7 bases and 6 bases, with 23 bases remaining between them. The CDR3 consists of 15 residues. The germline CDR1 and CDR2 sequences are SGHRS and YFSETQ. CDR3 coding DNA: TGCGCCAGCGCAACGAAGGCGGGGAACAGGGGCGAGCAGTACTTC. It codes for CASATKAGNRGEQYF.

This CDR3 is CASSPGGRDNSPLHF. CDR3 in DNA: TGTGCCAGCAGCCCCGGGGGTCGGGATAATTCACCCCTCCACTTT. The genes are TRBV7-6 and TRBJ1-6; a weak D match, TRBD1 (5 bases). This CDR3 is built from 15 residues. Germline CDR1 and CDR2: SGHVS and FNYEAQ. Trimming removed 5 bases from V and 5 bases from J, with 13 bases in between.

The CDR3: CASSRGQLAVKQFF. In nucleotides, the CDR3 is TGTGCCAGCAGTAGGGGGCAACTAGCGGTGAAGCAGTTCTTC. The gene calls are TRBV6-5 and TRBJ2-1; possibly TRBD2 for D (8 bases). The CDR3 runs 14 residues. Germline lookup yields CDR1 MNHEY and CDR2 SVGAGI. V shed 5 bases and J shed 11 bases, with 19 bases lying between them.

This CDR3 is CASSLVSGGGTEAFF. As DNA, the CDR3 is TGCGCCAGCAGCTTGGTATCGGGTGGAGGCACTGAAGCTTTCTTT. The V call is TRBV5-1, the J call TRBJ1-1, with no clear D. Germline V gene data show CDR1 as SGHRS and CDR2 as YFSETQ. The CDR3 runs to 15 residues. V shed 0 bases and J shed 4 bases, with 13 bases lying between them.